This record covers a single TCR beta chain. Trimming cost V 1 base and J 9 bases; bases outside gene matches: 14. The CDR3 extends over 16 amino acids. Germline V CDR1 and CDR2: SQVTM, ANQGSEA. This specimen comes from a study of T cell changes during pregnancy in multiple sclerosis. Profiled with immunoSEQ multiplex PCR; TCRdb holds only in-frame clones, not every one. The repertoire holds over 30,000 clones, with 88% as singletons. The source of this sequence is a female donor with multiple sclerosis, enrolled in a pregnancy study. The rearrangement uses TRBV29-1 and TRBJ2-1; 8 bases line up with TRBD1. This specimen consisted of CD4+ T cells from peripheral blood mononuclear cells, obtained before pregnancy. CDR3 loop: CSVEVFSNRGFVEQFF. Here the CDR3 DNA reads TGCAGCGTTGAAGTCTTCTCGAACAGGGGGTTCGTTGAGCAGTTCTTC.